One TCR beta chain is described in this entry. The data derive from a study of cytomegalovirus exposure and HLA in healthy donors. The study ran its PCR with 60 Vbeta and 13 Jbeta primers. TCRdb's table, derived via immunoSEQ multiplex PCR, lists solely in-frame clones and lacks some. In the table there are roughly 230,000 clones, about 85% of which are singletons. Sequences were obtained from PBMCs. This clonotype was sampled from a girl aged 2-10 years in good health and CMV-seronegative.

Written as DNA, the CDR3 is TGTGCCAGCAGACAGGACAGGGCGGAAGAGACCCAGTACTTC. Protein: CASRQDRAEETQYF. The chain employs TRBV6-1 and TRBJ2-5; 8 bases are a match to TRBD1. Losses at the gene ends were 6 bases for V and 3 bases for J; bases not matched to a gene: 6. Germline assignment: CDR1 MNHNS and CDR2 SASEGT. The CDR3 has 14 amino acids.